A selection of T cell receptor beta chains follows, all from one sample in a study of kidney transplant recipient with SARS-CoV-2 infection. TCRdb called the reads again in MiXCR, with one record for every CDR3 protein. Of approximately 240,000 distinct CDR3 sequences in the sample, around 26% were seen once. Here the sequenced sample was a blood sample, taken at baseline and around day 110 from a kidney transplant recipient. These receptors all stem from a male patient aged 25 to 39 who had COVID-19 and was a kidney transplant recipient. Some T cells may possibly be graft donor cells. Both conserved end residues are part of each CDR3. The D gene is left open where the match is weak. Clone size appears in some rows only: once, few, many, or a class for an expanded clone.

J gene,V gene,D gene,clone size,CDR3 DNA,CDR3 protein
TRBJ2-7,TRBV6-2/TRBV6-3,TRBD1,many,TGTGCCAGCAACTACGGGACAGGGGGCTATAATCCGTACTTC,CASNYGTGGYNPYF
TRBJ2-2,TRBV5-1,TRBD2,many,TGCGCCAGCAGCTGGTTCGCTAGCGGGAGGAGTACCGGGGAGCTGTTTTTT,CASSWFASGRSTGELFF
TRBJ1-2,TRBV10-1,NA,NA,TGCGTCAGCAGTATACGAATAAGATCGCGAAAGACCTATGGCTACACCTTC,CVSSIRIRSRKTYGYTF
TRBJ1-2,TRBV6-5,NA,NA,TGTGCCAGCAGTTACCATCGGGAATGTAGAAAGACCTATGGCTACACCTTC,CASSYHRECRKTYGYTF
TRBJ1-2,TRBV3-1,NA,many,TGTGCCAGCAGCGCGAAGATCACCCTTCGAAAGACCTATGGCTACACCTTC,CASSAKITLRKTYGYTF
TRBJ1-2,TRBV29-1,NA,many,TGCAGCGTCCGGGACATAGCTAACTATGGCTACACCTTC,CSVRDIANYGYTF
TRBJ2-3,TRBV7-6,NA,few,TGTGCCAGCAGCTCAGGCTCAGGGGACACAGATACGCAGTATTTT,CASSSGSGDTDTQYF
TRBJ2-5,TRBV3-1,NA,many,TGTGCCAGCAGCAATTGTCATCCCATTTCTTTCTCTGAGACCCAGTACTTC,CASSNCHPISFSETQYF
TRBJ2-2,TRBV30,NA,few,TGTGCCTGGAGGGGACAGAACACCGGGGAGCTGTTTTTT,CAWRGQNTGELFF
TRBJ2-4,TRBV6-5,NA,many,TGTGCCAGCAGTGGTGGGTCGCCGGGCATTCAGTACTTC,CASSGGSPGIQYF
TRBJ1-2,TRBV12-2,NA,many,TGTGCAAGTCGCAATGTAGCGACTCCACGAAAGACCTATGGCTACACCTTC,CASRNVATPRKTYGYTF
TRBJ1-2,TRBV12-5,NA,many,TGTGCTAGTGGTCGGTGTGGTTTGCAGGGAAAGACCTATGGCTACACCTTC,CASGRCGLQGKTYGYTF
TRBJ1-2,TRBV7-1,NA,NA,TGTGCCAGCAGCAGGTATACTCACGGGGGAAAGACCTATGGCTACACCTTC,CASSRYTHGGKTYGYTF
TRBJ2-3,TRBV6-5,TRBD2,NA,TGTGCCAGCAGTTTCCCGGGACTAGCGGGAGCAGATACGCAGTATTTT,CASSFPGLAGADTQYF
TRBJ2-1,TRBV20-1,NA,NA,TGCAGTGCTCCCTCTCCGGCAAGCTCCTACAATGAGCAGTTCTTC,CSAPSPASSYNEQFF
TRBJ2-7,TRBV4-3,NA,few,TGCGCCAGCAGCCAAGACCGCAGTATCTACGAGCAGTACTTC,CASSQDRSIYEQYF
TRBJ2-6,TRBV8-2,NA,few,TGTGGCAGACAGGGGAGGATAACACAAAGTCGGGCCAACGTCCTGACTTTC,CGRQGRITQSRANVLTF
TRBJ2-7,TRBV18,NA,many,TGTGCCAGCTCACCAGGAAGGGGTACCACCAGAAAGAGCTCCTACGAGCAGTACTTC,CASSPGRGTTRKSSYEQYF
TRBJ1-2,TRBV5-8,NA,many,TGTGCCAGCGGAGGACCTCATCCACGAAAGACCTATGGCTACACCTTC,CASGGPHPRKTYGYTF
TRBJ1-4,TRBV30,NA,few,TGTGCCTGGAGTGTACTGTCCGGGAGGAGGGGTGAAAAACTGTTTTTT,CAWSVLSGRRGEKLFF
TRBJ1-2,TRBV5-8,NA,few,TGTGCCAGCGTGAAAGTTCATCCACGAAAGACCTATGGCTACACCTTC,CASVKVHPRKTYGYTF
TRBJ1-3,TRBV27,NA,once,TGTGCCAGCAATTTAAGAGGCTTTGGAAACACCATATATTTT,CASNLRGFGNTIYF